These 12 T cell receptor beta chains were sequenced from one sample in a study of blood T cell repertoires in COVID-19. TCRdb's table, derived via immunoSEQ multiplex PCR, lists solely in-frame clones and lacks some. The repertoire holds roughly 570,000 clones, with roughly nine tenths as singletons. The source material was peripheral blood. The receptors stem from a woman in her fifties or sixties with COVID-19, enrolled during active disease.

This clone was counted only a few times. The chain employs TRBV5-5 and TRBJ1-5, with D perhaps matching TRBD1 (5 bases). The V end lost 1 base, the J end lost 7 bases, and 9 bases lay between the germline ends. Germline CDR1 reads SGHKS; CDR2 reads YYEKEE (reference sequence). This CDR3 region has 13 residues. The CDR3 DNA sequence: TGTGCCAGCAGCTTGACAGGTCGACAGCCCCAGCATTTT. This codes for CASSLTGRQPQHF.

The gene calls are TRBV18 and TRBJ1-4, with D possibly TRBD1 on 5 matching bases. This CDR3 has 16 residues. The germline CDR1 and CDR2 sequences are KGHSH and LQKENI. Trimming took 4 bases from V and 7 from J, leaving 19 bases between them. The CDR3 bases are TGTGCCAGCTCACTAGCTTGGGCCAGGGTAGTTGAAAAACTGTTTTTT. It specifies CASSLAWARVVEKLFF.

The CDR3 DNA sequence: TGCAGCGTTGTGGTGGGACTAGACACAGATACGCAGTATTTT. This translates into CSVVVGLDTDTQYF. The rearrangement links TRBV29-1 to TRBJ2-3, with TRBD2 identical over 8 bases. The CDR3 length is 14 residues. After removal of 4 bases from V and 2 bases from J, the junction contained 5 bases not matched to a gene. In germline, CDR1 is SQVTM, CDR2 ANQGSEA.

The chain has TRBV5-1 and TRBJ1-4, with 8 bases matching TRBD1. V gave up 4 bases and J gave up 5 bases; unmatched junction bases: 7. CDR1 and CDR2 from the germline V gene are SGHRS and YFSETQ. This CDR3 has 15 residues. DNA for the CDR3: TGCGCCAGCAGCCGGACAGGGTCTTTGAATGAAAAACTGTTTTTT. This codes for CASSRTGSLNEKLFF.

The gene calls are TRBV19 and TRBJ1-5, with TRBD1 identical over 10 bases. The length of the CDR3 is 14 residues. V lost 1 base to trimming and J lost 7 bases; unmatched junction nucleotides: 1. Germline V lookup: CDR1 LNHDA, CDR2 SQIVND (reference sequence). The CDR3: CASSIGQGAQPQHF. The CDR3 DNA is TGTGCCAGTAGTATAGGACAGGGGGCACAGCCCCAGCATTTT.

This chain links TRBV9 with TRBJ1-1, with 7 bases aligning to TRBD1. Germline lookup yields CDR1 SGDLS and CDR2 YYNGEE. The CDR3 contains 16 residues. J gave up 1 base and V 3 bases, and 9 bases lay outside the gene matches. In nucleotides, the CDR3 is TGTGCCAGCAGCGATGTTAACAGGGGCGGGAACACTGAAGCTTTCTTT. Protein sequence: CASSDVNRGGNTEAFF.

DNA of the CDR3: TGTGCCAGCAGTCAGGGTTACGAGCAGTACTTC. Translated, it gives CASSQGYEQYF. The gene calls are TRBV25-1 and TRBJ2-7, with a weak D call TRBD1 (5 bases). Germline values: CDR1 MGHDK, CDR2 SYGVNS. Trimming pared 5 bases from V and 4 bases from J, leaving 6 bases between. The CDR3 has 11 amino acids.

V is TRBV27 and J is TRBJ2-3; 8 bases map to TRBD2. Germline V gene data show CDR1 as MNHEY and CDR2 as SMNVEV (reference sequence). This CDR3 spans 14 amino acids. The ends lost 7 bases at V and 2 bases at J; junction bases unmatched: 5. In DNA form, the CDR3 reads TGTGCCAGCAATAAGCGGGGGCTCACAGATACGCAGTATTTT. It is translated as CASNKRGLTDTQYF.

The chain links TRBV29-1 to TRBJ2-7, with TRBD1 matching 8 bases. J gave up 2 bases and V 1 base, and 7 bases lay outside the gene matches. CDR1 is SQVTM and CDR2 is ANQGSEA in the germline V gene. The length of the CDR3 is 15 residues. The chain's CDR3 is CSVEGDRGGTYEQYF. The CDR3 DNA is TGCAGCGTTGAAGGAGACAGGGGTGGAACCTACGAGCAGTACTTC.

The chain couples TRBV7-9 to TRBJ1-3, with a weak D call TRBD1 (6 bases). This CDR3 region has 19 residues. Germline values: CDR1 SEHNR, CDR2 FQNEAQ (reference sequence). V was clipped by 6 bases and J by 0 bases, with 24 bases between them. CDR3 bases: TGTGCCAGCAGATTCAACCCAGGGACAACCGACTACTCTGGAAACACCATATATTTT. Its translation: CASRFNPGTTDYSGNTIYF.

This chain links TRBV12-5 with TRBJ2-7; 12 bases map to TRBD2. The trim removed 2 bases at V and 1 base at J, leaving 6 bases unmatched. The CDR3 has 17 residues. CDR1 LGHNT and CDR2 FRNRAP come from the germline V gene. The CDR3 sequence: CASGLPLGLAGSYEQYF. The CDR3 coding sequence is TGTGCTAGTGGTTTGCCCCTAGGACTAGCGGGGTCCTACGAGCAGTACTTC.

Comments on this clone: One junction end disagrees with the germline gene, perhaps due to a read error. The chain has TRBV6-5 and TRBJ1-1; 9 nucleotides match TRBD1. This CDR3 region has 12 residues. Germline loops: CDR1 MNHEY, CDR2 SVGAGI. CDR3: CASSWTGAEAFF. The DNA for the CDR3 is TGTGCCAGCAGCTGGACAGGGGCTGAGGCTTTCTTT.